This T cell receptor beta chain was obtained from a study of regulatory T cells in long-lasting Graves disease. Whole-study context: Antithyroid drug exposure in newly diagnosed Graves' patients had lasted under 3 months. Study-level results: Persistent cases of Graves' showed reduced TCR diversity relative to newly diagnosed patients. The persistent group shared about 2,500 public clonotypes, more than the 850 to 1,000 shared by new patients.

CDR3-region Arm-PCR and iRepertoire HTBI primers produced the TCR beta libraries. TCRdb passed the multiplex PCR reads through MiXCR, listing each CDR3 protein once. The repertoire holds 450,000 to 600,000 distinct CDR3 sequences, with under 20% as singletons. A note on this clonotype: Its specificity is not known.

The time point: newly diagnosed GD, antithyroid drugs for less than 3 months. PBMC RNA was the source of the TCR library. The sample was also linked to a second study, of T cells in Graves' hyperthyroidism and ophthalmopathy.

The source is a man aged 35 to 55 with Graves disease. The sample here was peripheral blood mononuclear cells (PBMCs), taken at new diagnosis, from a patient treated with antithyroid drugs.

The CDR3 is CASSRDCEQYF. DNA of the CDR3: TGTGCCAGCTCCCGTGACTGCGAGCAGTACTTC. The rearrangement links TRBV18 to TRBJ2-7, with D unresolved. Germline V gene sequence: CDR1 KGHSH, CDR2 LQKENI. V lost 6 bases, J lost 6 bases, and 9 bases lay in between. This CDR3 comprises 11 residues.